A selection of T cell receptor beta chains follows, all from one sample in a study of cytomegalovirus exposure and HLA in healthy donors. The method was immunoSEQ multiplex PCR; TCRdb's version includes in-frame clones alone and lacks a portion of them. The table lists 170,000 or so clones, around 80% of them singletons. Sample: PBMCs. These receptor sequences come from a woman aged 50 to 65 in good health and CMV-seropositive. CDR3s include the opening cysteine and the closing phenylalanine or tryptophan. A D gene is named only where the DNA matches it firmly. Part of the rows lack a size; the others show once, few, many or a class for expanded clones.

clone size: .
J gene: TRBJ1-2
D gene: .
V gene: TRBV28
CDR3 DNA: TGTGCCAGCAGTTCCCCCAAGGCAATTCGGGGCTATGGCTACACCTTC
CDR3 protein: CASSSPKAIRGYGYTF

clone size: few
J gene: TRBJ2-5
D gene: .
V gene: TRBV29-1
CDR3 DNA: TGCAGCGTTGGACAGGAAGAGACCCAGTACTTC
CDR3 protein: CSVGQEETQYF

clone size: .
J gene: TRBJ2-3
D gene: .
V gene: TRBV7-9
CDR3 DNA: TGTGCCAGCAGCCCCGGACAGACTAGCACAGATACGCAGTATTTT
CDR3 protein: CASSPGQTSTDTQYF

clone size: .
J gene: TRBJ2-3
D gene: .
V gene: TRBV5-4
CDR3 DNA: TGTGCCAGCAGTCGAAGGACGGCCAGGGAAGATACGCAGTATTTT
CDR3 protein: CASSRRTAREDTQYF

clone size: .
J gene: TRBJ2-5
D gene: .
V gene: TRBV15
CDR3 DNA: TGTGCCACCAGCAGAGATCTGGGGGGGCGGGAGACCCAGTACTTC
CDR3 protein: CATSRDLGGRETQYF

clone size: .
J gene: TRBJ1-2
D gene: .
V gene: TRBV5-1
CDR3 DNA: TGCGCCAGCAGCTTGGGGGGCCCTAACTATGGCTACACCTTC
CDR3 protein: CASSLGGPNYGYTF

clone size: .
J gene: TRBJ2-7
D gene: .
V gene: TRBV27
CDR3 DNA: TGTGCCAGCAGTTTACGGCCTCGGGGAGGCTACGAGCAGTACTTC
CDR3 protein: CASSLRPRGGYEQYF

clone size: once
J gene: TRBJ2-7
D gene: TRBD1
V gene: TRBV5-6
CDR3 DNA: TGTGCCAGCAGCTCACAGGGGGCGGGGGAGCAGTACTTC
CDR3 protein: CASSSQGAGEQYF

clone size: .
J gene: TRBJ2-7
D gene: TRBD2
V gene: TRBV19
CDR3 DNA: TGTGCCAGTCGACGTTCCGGGACTAGCGGTTACGAGCAATACTTC
CDR3 protein: CASRRSGTSGYEQYF

clone size: .
J gene: TRBJ2-7
D gene: TRBD1
V gene: TRBV11-3
CDR3 DNA: TGTGCCAGCAGCTTAGAGACAGGGGGCTACGAGCAGTACTTC
CDR3 protein: CASSLETGGYEQYF

clone size: .
J gene: TRBJ1-1
D gene: .
V gene: TRBV2
CDR3 DNA: TGTGCCAGCAGCTCACAGGGATGGGTCTTTGAAGCTTTCTTT
CDR3 protein: CASSSQGWVFEAFF

clone size: once
J gene: TRBJ2-6
D gene: TRBD2
V gene: TRBV5-6
CDR3 DNA: TGTGCCAGCAGCTTGGTTAGCGGGGCCTCTGGGGCCAACGTCCTGACTTTC
CDR3 protein: CASSLVSGASGANVLTF

clone size: .
J gene: TRBJ2-7
D gene: TRBD2
V gene: TRBV19
CDR3 DNA: TGTGCCAGTAGTACACTAGCGGGAGGTGGCTACGAGCAGTACTTC
CDR3 protein: CASSTLAGGGYEQYF

clone size: .
J gene: TRBJ1-5
D gene: .
V gene: TRBV7-2
CDR3 DNA: TGTGCCAGCAGCTTTGACGGTGGGTCGAGGGATCAGCCCCAGCATTTT
CDR3 protein: CASSFDGGSRDQPQHF

clone size: .
J gene: TRBJ2-7
D gene: TRBD2
V gene: TRBV6-1
CDR3 DNA: TGTGCCAGCAGGGCTAGCGGGGGACCCTACGAGCAGTACTTC
CDR3 protein: CASRASGGPYEQYF

clone size: .
J gene: TRBJ1-1
D gene: TRBD1
V gene: TRBV6-5
CDR3 DNA: TGTGCCAGCAGTTACGGGACAGGGAGGAGGTTCGCTTTCTTT
CDR3 protein: CASSYGTGRRFAFF

clone size: .
J gene: TRBJ1-5
D gene: .
V gene: TRBV27
CDR3 DNA: TGTGCCAGCAGTTTAAGCCTTTATGAGCCCCAGCATTTT
CDR3 protein: CASSLSLYEPQHF

clone size: once
J gene: TRBJ2-7
D gene: .
V gene: TRBV18
CDR3 DNA: TGTGCCAGCTCACCACAAGGGGGGGGCCTTACCTACGAGCAGTACTTC
CDR3 protein: CASSPQGGGLTYEQYF

clone size: .
J gene: TRBJ2-1
D gene: TRBD1
V gene: TRBV4-1
CDR3 DNA: TGCGCCAGCAGCCAAAGACCGGGACAGGGGTCCTACAATGAGCAGTTCTTC
CDR3 protein: CASSQRPGQGSYNEQFF

clone size: .
J gene: TRBJ2-5
D gene: .
V gene: TRBV5-1
CDR3 DNA: TGCGCCAGCAGCTTGGTTGGGACTCCCTGGGGGGAGACCCAGTACTTC
CDR3 protein: CASSLVGTPWGETQYF

clone size: .
J gene: TRBJ2-3
D gene: TRBD1
V gene: TRBV6-6
CDR3 DNA: TGTGCCAGCAGTTACACTGACAGGGCCAGAGATACGCAGTATTTT
CDR3 protein: CASSYTDRARDTQYF

clone size: .
J gene: TRBJ2-1
D gene: .
V gene: TRBV6-5
CDR3 DNA: TGTGCCAGCAGTCGCGGGGTAAGCTCCTACAATGAGCAGTTCTTC
CDR3 protein: CASSRGVSSYNEQFF

clone size: .
J gene: TRBJ1-5
D gene: TRBD1
V gene: TRBV2
CDR3 DNA: TGTGCCAGCAGGGACAGGGTCAATAGCAATCAGCCCCAGCATTTT
CDR3 protein: CASRDRVNSNQPQHF

clone size: .
J gene: TRBJ1-2
D gene: .
V gene: TRBV4-2
CDR3 DNA: TGTGCCAGCAGCCAAGAGTTGTTTGAGGGTGGCTACACCTTC
CDR3 protein: CASSQELFEGGYTF

clone size: .
J gene: TRBJ2-7
D gene: TRBD1
V gene: TRBV7-9
CDR3 DNA: TGTTCCAGCAGCCGTGGGACAGGGGGTCCCTACGAGCAGTACTTC
CDR3 protein: CSSSRGTGGPYEQYF

clone size: .
J gene: TRBJ2-3
D gene: TRBD1
V gene: TRBV19
CDR3 DNA: TGTGCCAGTAGTATAAGACAGGGCGGCACAGATACGCAGTATTTT
CDR3 protein: CASSIRQGGTDTQYF

clone size: .
J gene: TRBJ1-2
D gene: TRBD1
V gene: TRBV9
CDR3 DNA: TGTGCCAGCAGCCCACAGACAGGGGAGAACTATGGCTACACCTTC
CDR3 protein: CASSPQTGENYGYTF

clone size: .
J gene: TRBJ1-2
D gene: .
V gene: TRBV12-5
CDR3 DNA: TGTGCTAGTGGTACCACAGGGAGGGACGATGGCTACACCTTC
CDR3 protein: CASGTTGRDDGYTF

clone size: .
J gene: TRBJ1-2
D gene: .
V gene: TRBV7-9
CDR3 DNA: TGTGCCAGCAGCTCTCGGACTACCCCAGGCTATGGCTACACCTTC
CDR3 protein: CASSSRTTPGYGYTF

clone size: few
J gene: TRBJ2-1
D gene: TRBD1
V gene: TRBV9
CDR3 DNA: TGTGCCAGCAGCGTGGAGACAGGGGGCACTGAGCAGTTCTTC
CDR3 protein: CASSVETGGTEQFF

clone size: once
J gene: TRBJ2-7
D gene: TRBD2
V gene: TRBV6-1
CDR3 DNA: TGTGCCAGCAGTGCCCAACTAGCGGGGTACGAGCAGTACTTC
CDR3 protein: CASSAQLAGYEQYF

clone size: .
J gene: TRBJ2-2
D gene: TRBD1
V gene: TRBV7-9
CDR3 DNA: TGTGCCAGCAGACGGGACAGGTCTACCCCCGGGGAGCTGTTTTTT
CDR3 protein: CASRRDRSTPGELFF

clone size: few
J gene: TRBJ1-1
D gene: .
V gene: TRBV28
CDR3 DNA: TGTGCCAGCAGTTCCACCGCTACAGGGACCACCACTGAAGCTTTCTTT
CDR3 protein: CASSSTATGTTTEAFF

clone size: once
J gene: TRBJ2-5
D gene: .
V gene: TRBV19
CDR3 DNA: TGTGCCAGTCGTTCCCAAGAGACCCAGTACTTC
CDR3 protein: CASRSQETQYF

clone size: .
J gene: TRBJ2-7
D gene: TRBD1
V gene: TRBV9
CDR3 DNA: TGTGCCAGCAGCGTAGAGACGGGACAGGGCTACGAGCAGTACTTC
CDR3 protein: CASSVETGQGYEQYF

clone size: .
J gene: TRBJ1-6
D gene: TRBD1
V gene: TRBV5-1
CDR3 DNA: TGCGCCAGCAGACTAGACAGGGGGGGTTCACCCCTCCACTTT
CDR3 protein: CASRLDRGGSPLHF

clone size: .
J gene: TRBJ2-5
D gene: TRBD2
V gene: TRBV19
CDR3 DNA: TGTGCCAGTCACCGGGGACTAGCGGGAGGGGGAGAGACCCAGTACTTC
CDR3 protein: CASHRGLAGGGETQYF

clone size: .
J gene: TRBJ2-2
D gene: .
V gene: TRBV7-8
CDR3 DNA: TGTGCCAGCAGCCTGGAGATGGCGAACACCGGGGAGCTGTTTTTT
CDR3 protein: CASSLEMANTGELFF

clone size: .
J gene: TRBJ1-5
D gene: .
V gene: TRBV7-6
CDR3 DNA: TGTGCCAGCTCGCTCTACCGGAATCAGCCCCAGCATTTT
CDR3 protein: CASSLYRNQPQHF

clone size: .
J gene: TRBJ1-2
D gene: .
V gene: TRBV4-2
CDR3 DNA: TGTGCCAGCAGCCATCCACAGGGTAACTATGGCTACACCTTC
CDR3 protein: CASSHPQGNYGYTF

clone size: few
J gene: TRBJ2-2
D gene: .
V gene: TRBV21-1
CDR3 DNA: TGTGCCAGCAGCAGCGGGACTAGCGGAAACGGGGAGCTGTTTTTT
CDR3 protein: CASSSGTSGNGELFF

clone size: .
J gene: TRBJ2-3
D gene: TRBD2
V gene: TRBV19
CDR3 DNA: TGTGCCAGTAGTAAACTAGCGGTTAGCACAGATACGCAGTATTTT
CDR3 protein: CASSKLAVSTDTQYF

clone size: .
J gene: TRBJ2-3
D gene: TRBD2
V gene: TRBV7-2
CDR3 DNA: TGTGCCAGCAGCTTAATGGTAGCGGGAGTTAGGGATACGCAGTATTTT
CDR3 protein: CASSLMVAGVRDTQYF

clone size: .
J gene: TRBJ2-1
D gene: .
V gene: TRBV7-3
CDR3 DNA: TGTGCCAGCAGCTTAGCGGGACGAGACAATGAGCAGTTCTTC
CDR3 protein: CASSLAGRDNEQFF

clone size: .
J gene: TRBJ2-3
D gene: .
V gene: TRBV28
CDR3 DNA: TGTGCCAGCAGTTGGGGACGACAGGGGAGGGGCACAGATACGCAGTATTTT
CDR3 protein: CASSWGRQGRGTDTQYF

clone size: .
J gene: TRBJ2-1
D gene: .
V gene: TRBV6-6
CDR3 DNA: TGTGCCAGCAGACAACAGGCTGGTTCTCCCAATGAGCAGTTCTTC
CDR3 protein: CASRQQAGSPNEQFF

clone size: .
J gene: TRBJ2-5
D gene: .
V gene: TRBV28
CDR3 DNA: TGTGCCAGCAGTTGGGGGGAACTTGGGGGCCAGTACTTC
CDR3 protein: CASSWGELGGQYF

clone size: few
J gene: TRBJ1-2
D gene: TRBD1
V gene: TRBV6-1
CDR3 DNA: TGTGCCATTACACAGGGGCGCGGCTACACCTTC
CDR3 protein: CAITQGRGYTF

clone size: .
J gene: TRBJ2-1
D gene: TRBD2
V gene: TRBV18
CDR3 DNA: TGTGCCAGCTCACCTGCCAGCGGGGGGACCTTTACCTACAATGAGCAGTTCTTC
CDR3 protein: CASSPASGGTFTYNEQFF

clone size: .
J gene: TRBJ2-2
D gene: TRBD2
V gene: TRBV7-7
CDR3 DNA: TGTGCTAGCAACCTGATAGCGGGAGAGACCGGGGAGCTGTTTTTT
CDR3 protein: CASNLIAGETGELFF

clone size: .
J gene: TRBJ1-1
D gene: .
V gene: TRBV18
CDR3 DNA: TGTGCCAGCTCATCCGAGATGTGGACTGAAGCTTTCTTT
CDR3 protein: CASSSEMWTEAFF

clone size: once
J gene: TRBJ2-7
D gene: TRBD2
V gene: TRBV7-2
CDR3 DNA: TGTGCCAGCAGCTTAGCTAGCGGGGGGGATAGGGAGCAGTACTTC
CDR3 protein: CASSLASGGDREQYF

clone size: .
J gene: TRBJ2-2
D gene: TRBD1
V gene: TRBV15
CDR3 DNA: TGTGCCACCAGCAGAGCCGGGACAGCTACAGGGGAGCTGTTTTTT
CDR3 protein: CATSRAGTATGELFF

clone size: .
J gene: TRBJ1-4
D gene: TRBD1
V gene: TRBV5-1
CDR3 DNA: TGCGCCAGCAGTTTCCAGGGGGATGGTGAAAAACTGTTTTTT
CDR3 protein: CASSFQGDGEKLFF

clone size: .
J gene: TRBJ1-2
D gene: .
V gene: TRBV19
CDR3 DNA: TGTGCCAGTAGCCCCGGGACAACAAGCTATGGCTACACCTTC
CDR3 protein: CASSPGTTSYGYTF

clone size: .
J gene: TRBJ2-3
D gene: TRBD1
V gene: TRBV5-1
CDR3 DNA: TGCGCCAGCAGGCCGCAGGGGGCGTCAGATACGCAGTATTTT
CDR3 protein: CASRPQGASDTQYF